These T cell receptor beta chains were read from a single sample in a study of a mutant IDH1 vaccine in newly diagnosed glioma. The antigens of these receptors remain unknown. Profiled with immunoSEQ multiplex PCR; TCRdb holds only in-frame clones, not every one. The repertoire holds about 54,000 clones, 80% to 85% seen once, with about 4% in the top ten. This specimen was PBMCs, taken from a glioma patient whose treatment included an IDH1 peptide vaccine. These receptors all come from a woman aged 18-35 years with glioma. The CDR3 runs from the conserved cysteine through the conserved F or W. Fields, in order: clone size, V gene, D gene, J gene, CDR3 DNA, CDR3 protein. A D gene is named only where the DNA matches it firmly. For some rows the clone size is stated as once, few or many, or as a class when expanded; others skip it.

>.|TRBV7-9|.|TRBJ2-1
TGTGCCAGCAGCTTAGAGCCGCCTCGGGTCGGACACAATGAGCAGTTCTTC
CASSLEPPRVGHNEQFF
>medium-sized|TRBV10-2|.|TRBJ1-2
TGCGCCAGCAGTGAGTCGCACACTGGATGGGGTGGCTACACCTTC
CASSESHTGWGGYTF
>once|TRBV18|TRBD1|TRBJ2-1
TGTGCCAGCTCACCACCGGCCGTGACAGGGGGTGATGAGCAGTTCTTC
CASSPPAVTGGDEQFF
>.|TRBV30|TRBD2|TRBJ2-7
TGTGCCTCGACAGCGGGAGCCGTTGAGCAGTACTTC
CASTAGAVEQYF
>.|TRBV5-8|.|TRBJ2-5
TGTGCCAGCAGCTCTTCGGGGACAACCCAACAAGAGACCCAGTACTTC
CASSSSGTTQQETQYF
>.|TRBV29-1|.|TRBJ1-1
TGCAGCGTCCTGGTCACTGAAGCTTTCTTT
CSVLVTEAFF
>.|TRBV7-6|.|TRBJ1-4
TGTGCCAGCAGCGACACCGGGACAAAGGATCGATTCGATAATGAAAAACTGTTTTTT
CASSDTGTKDRFDNEKLFF
>few|TRBV30|.|TRBJ1-5
TGTGCCTGGAGTGTACCGGGTGGCAATCAGCCCCAGCATTTT
CAWSVPGGNQPQHF
>.|TRBV18|.|TRBJ1-1
TGTGCCAGCTCAGCCCGGGGCGCAAACACTGAAGCTTTCTTT
CASSARGANTEAFF
>.|TRBV14|.|TRBJ2-1
TGTGCCAGCAGCCTCCTCTCCCCCTACAATGAGCAGTTCTTC
CASSLLSPYNEQFF
>few|TRBV5-8|.|TRBJ1-1
TGTGCCAGCAGCGATGGTGGCACTGAAGCTTTCTTT
CASSDGGTEAFF
>.|TRBV5-1|.|TRBJ2-2
TGCGCCAGCAGCTTGGCAGGGGTCACCGGGGAGCTGTTTTTT
CASSLAGVTGELFF
>.|TRBV7-2|TRBD2|TRBJ2-3
TGTGCCAGCAGCCGAGCGGGGGGGAGCACAGATACGCAGTATTTT
CASSRAGGSTDTQYF
>.|TRBV19|.|TRBJ2-2
TGTGCCAGTCGCGGGGCGGCGGGGACCGGGGAGCTGTTTTTT
CASRGAAGTGELFF
>few|TRBV4-1|TRBD1|TRBJ1-5
TGCGCCAGCAGCGGGACAGGGGGTAATCAGCCCCAGCATTTT
CASSGTGGNQPQHF
>.|TRBV10-3|TRBD2|TRBJ2-3
TGTGCCATCGGGAGCGGGGCCACAGATACGCAGTATTTT
CAIGSGATDTQYF
>.|TRBV9|TRBD2|TRBJ2-1
TGTGCCAGCAGCTCCCAGGGGCTAGCGGGACTGAATGAGCAGTTCTTC
CASSSQGLAGLNEQFF
>.|TRBV5-1|.|TRBJ2-6
TGCGCCAGCAGCCCCGGGGCCACCGCTGGGGCCAACGTCCTGACTTTC
CASSPGATAGANVLTF
>.|TRBV2|.|TRBJ2-2
TGTGCCAGCAGTGAAGGTGTGGGGAACACCGGGGAGCTGTTTTTT
CASSEGVGNTGELFF
>few|TRBV9|TRBD1|TRBJ1-1
TGTGCCAGCAGCGCGGGACGCACAGGGGTCTCTGAAGCTTTCTTT
CASSAGRTGVSEAFF
>.|TRBV19|.|TRBJ1-2
TGTGCCAGCATTACAGGGCGGGCTGATGGCTACACCTTC
CASITGRADGYTF
>.|TRBV7-9|.|TRBJ2-3
TGTGCCAGCAAGGGAGGCAGAAGCACAGATACGCAGTATTTT
CASKGGRSTDTQYF
>.|TRBV10-1|.|TRBJ1-2
TGCGCCAGCAGCGATAATGAGAACTATGGCTACACCTTC
CASSDNENYGYTF
>.|TRBV5-6|TRBD1|TRBJ1-1
TGTGCCAGCAGCTCCGCAGGGGGCGCGATAGGTGCTTTCTTT
CASSSAGGAIGAFF
>.|TRBV9|.|TRBJ2-2
TGTGCCAGCAGCGTAACCCGGGGAGGCATTCAGCGGACCGGGGAGCTGTTTTTT
CASSVTRGGIQRTGELFF
>once|TRBV29-1|.|TRBJ1-6
TGCAGCGTCCTAGGGGATCCGAGTTCACCCCTCCACTTT
CSVLGDPSSPLHF